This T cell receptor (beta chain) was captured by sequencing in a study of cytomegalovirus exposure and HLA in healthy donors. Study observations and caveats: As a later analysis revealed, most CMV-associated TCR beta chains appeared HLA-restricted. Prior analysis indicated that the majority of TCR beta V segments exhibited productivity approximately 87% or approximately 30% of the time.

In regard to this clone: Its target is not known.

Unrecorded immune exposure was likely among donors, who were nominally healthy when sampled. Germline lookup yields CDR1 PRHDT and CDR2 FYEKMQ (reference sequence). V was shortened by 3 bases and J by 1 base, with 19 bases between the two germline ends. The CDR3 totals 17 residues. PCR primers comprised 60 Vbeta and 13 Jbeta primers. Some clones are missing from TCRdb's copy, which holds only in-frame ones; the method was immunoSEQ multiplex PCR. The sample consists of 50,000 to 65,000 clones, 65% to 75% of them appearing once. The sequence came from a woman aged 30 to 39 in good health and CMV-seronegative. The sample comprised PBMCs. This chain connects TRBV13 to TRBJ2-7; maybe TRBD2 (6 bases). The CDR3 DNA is TGTGCCAGCAGCTTGGGTTTTATTTGGACTACGTCCTACGAGCAGTACTTC. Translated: CASSLGFIWTTSYEQYF.